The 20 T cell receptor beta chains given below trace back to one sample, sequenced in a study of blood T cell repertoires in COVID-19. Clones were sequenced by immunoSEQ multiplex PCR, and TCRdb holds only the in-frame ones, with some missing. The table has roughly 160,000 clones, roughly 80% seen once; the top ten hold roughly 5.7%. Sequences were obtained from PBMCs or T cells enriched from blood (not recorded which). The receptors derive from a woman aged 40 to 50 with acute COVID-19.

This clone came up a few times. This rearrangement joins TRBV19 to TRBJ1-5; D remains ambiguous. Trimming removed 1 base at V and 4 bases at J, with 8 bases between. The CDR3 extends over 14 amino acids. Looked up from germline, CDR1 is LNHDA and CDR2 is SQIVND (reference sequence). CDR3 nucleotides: TGTGCCAGTAGTATAGGTCGGACTAATCAGCCCCAGCATTTT. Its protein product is CASSIGRTNQPQHF.

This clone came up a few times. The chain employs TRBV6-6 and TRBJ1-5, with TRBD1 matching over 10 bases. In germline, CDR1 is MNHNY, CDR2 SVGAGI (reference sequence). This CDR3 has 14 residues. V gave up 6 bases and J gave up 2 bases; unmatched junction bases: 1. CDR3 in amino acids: CASRGQGRNQPQHF. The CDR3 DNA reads TGTGCCAGCAGGGGACAGGGGCGCAATCAGCCCCAGCATTTT.

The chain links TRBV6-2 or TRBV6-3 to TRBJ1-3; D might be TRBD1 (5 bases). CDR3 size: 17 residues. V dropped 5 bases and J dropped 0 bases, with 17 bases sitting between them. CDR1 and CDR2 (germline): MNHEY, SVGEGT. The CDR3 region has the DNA TGTGCCAGCAGTGCGCAAAGACAGAAGATCTCTGGAAACACCATATATTTT. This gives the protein CASSAQRQKISGNTIYF.

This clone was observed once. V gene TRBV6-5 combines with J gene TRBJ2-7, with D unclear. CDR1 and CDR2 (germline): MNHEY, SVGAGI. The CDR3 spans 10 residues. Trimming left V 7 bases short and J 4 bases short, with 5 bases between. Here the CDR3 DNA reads TGTGCCAGCATTCCGTACGAGCAGTACGTC. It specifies CASIPYEQYV.

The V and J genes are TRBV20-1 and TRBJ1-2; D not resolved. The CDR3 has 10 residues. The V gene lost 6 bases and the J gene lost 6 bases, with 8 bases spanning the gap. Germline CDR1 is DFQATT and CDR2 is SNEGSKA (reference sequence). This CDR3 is CSALEDGYTF. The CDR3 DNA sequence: TGCAGTGCGCTGGAGGATGGCTACACCTTC.

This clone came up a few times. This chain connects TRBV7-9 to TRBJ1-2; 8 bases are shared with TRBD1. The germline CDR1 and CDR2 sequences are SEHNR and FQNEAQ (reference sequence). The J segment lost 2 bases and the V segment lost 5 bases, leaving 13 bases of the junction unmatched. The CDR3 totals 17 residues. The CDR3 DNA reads TGTGCCAGCAGCCCAAGACAGGGGTTACATGGGAACTATGGCTACACCTTC. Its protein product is CASSPRQGLHGNYGYTF.

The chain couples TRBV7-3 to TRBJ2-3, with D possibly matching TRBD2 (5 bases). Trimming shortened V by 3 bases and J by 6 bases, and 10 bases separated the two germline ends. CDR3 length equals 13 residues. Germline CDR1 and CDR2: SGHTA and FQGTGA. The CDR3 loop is CASSLISDDTQYF. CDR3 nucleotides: TGTGCCAGCAGCTTGATTAGCGACGATACGCAGTATTTT.

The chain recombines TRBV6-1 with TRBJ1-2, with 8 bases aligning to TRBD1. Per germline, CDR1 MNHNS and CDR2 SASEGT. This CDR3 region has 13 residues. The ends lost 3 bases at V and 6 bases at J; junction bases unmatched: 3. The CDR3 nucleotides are TGTGCCAGCAGTGACAGGGGGCTTGATGGCTACACCTTC. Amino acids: CASSDRGLDGYTF.

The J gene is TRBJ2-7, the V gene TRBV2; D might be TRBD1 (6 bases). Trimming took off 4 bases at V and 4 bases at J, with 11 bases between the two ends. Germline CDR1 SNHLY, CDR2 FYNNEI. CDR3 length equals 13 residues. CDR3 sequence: CASSGDTTYEQYV. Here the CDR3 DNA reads TGTGCCAGCAGTGGGGACACCACTTACGAGCAGTACGTC.

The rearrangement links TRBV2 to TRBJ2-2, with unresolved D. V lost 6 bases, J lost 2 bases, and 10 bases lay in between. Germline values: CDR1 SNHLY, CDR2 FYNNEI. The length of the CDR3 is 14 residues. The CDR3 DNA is TGTGCCAGCAGGCGAATCGTTAACACCGGGGAGCTGTTTTTT. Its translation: CASRRIVNTGELFF.

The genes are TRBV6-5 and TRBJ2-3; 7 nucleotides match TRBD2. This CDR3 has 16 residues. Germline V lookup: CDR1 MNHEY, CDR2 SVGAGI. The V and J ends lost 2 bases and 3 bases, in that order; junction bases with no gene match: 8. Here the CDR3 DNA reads TGTGCCAGCAGTTACGGGGGAGGGCCCACAACAGATACGCAGTATTTT. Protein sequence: CASSYGGGPTTDTQYF.

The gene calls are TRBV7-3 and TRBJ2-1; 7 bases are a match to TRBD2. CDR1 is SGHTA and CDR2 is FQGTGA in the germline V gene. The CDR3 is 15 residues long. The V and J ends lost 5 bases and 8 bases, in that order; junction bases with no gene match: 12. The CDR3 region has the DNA TGTGCCAGCAGCCTGCTAGCGGAGGCCCCCCATGAGCAGTTCTTC. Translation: CASSLLAEAPHEQFF.

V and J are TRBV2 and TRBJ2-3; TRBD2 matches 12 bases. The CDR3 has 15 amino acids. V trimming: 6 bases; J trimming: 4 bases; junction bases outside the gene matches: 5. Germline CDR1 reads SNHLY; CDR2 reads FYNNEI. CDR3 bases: TGTGCCAGCAGGTTACTAGCGGGAGGAGCAGATACGCAGTATTTT. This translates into CASRLLAGGADTQYF.

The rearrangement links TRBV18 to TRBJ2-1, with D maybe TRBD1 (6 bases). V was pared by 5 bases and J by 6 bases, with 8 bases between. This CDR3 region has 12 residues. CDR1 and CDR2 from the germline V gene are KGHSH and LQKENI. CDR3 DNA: TGTGCCAGCTCATCGGACAGCAATGAGCAGTTCTTC. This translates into CASSSDSNEQFF.

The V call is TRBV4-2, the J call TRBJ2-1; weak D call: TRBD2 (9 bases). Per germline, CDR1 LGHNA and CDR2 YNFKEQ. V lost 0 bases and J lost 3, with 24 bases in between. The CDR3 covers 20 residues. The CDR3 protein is CASSQEKQGVLAGNYNEQFF. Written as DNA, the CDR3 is TGTGCCAGCAGCCAAGAAAAACAGGGGGTTCTAGCGGGGAACTACAATGAGCAGTTCTTC.

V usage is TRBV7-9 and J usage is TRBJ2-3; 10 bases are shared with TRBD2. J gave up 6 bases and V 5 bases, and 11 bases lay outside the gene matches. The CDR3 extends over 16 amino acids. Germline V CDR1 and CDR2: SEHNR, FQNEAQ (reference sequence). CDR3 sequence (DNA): TGTGCCAGCAGCCCCATCCGGCTAGCGGGAGCGGATACGCAGTATTTT. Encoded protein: CASSPIRLAGADTQYF.

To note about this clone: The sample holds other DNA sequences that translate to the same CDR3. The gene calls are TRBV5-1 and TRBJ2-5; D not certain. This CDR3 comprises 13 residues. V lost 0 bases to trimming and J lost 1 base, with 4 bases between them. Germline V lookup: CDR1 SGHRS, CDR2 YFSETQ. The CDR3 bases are TGCGCCAGCAGCTTGGGACTCCAAGAGACCCAGTACTTC. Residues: CASSLGLQETQYF. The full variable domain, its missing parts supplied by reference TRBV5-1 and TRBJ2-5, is KAGVTQTPRYLIKTRGQQVTLSCSPISGHRSVSWYQQTPGQGLQFLFEYFSETQRNKGNFPGRFSGRQFSNSRSEMNVSTLELGDSALYLCASSLGLQETQYFGPGTRLLVL.

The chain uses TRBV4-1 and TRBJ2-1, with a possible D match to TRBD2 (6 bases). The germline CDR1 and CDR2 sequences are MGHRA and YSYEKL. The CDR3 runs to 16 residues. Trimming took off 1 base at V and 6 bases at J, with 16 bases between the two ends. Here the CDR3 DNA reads TGCGCCAGCAGCCAAGTTCTGTTGAGGGGAGGCAATGAGCAGTTCTTC. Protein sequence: CASSQVLLRGGNEQFF.

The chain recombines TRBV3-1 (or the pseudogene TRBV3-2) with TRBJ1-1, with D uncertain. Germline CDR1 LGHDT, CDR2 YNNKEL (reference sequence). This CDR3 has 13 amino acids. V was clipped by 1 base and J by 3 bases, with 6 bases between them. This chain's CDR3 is CASSQVADTEAFF. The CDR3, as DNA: TGTGCCAGCAGCCAAGTGGCAGACACTGAAGCTTTCTTT.

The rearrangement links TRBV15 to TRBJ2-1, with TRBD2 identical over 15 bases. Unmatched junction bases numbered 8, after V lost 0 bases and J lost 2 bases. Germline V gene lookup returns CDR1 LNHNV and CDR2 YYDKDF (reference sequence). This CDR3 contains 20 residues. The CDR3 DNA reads TGTGCCACCAGCAGAGATTTATCGGGACTAGCGGGAGGACCCTACAATGAGCAGTTCTTC. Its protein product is CATSRDLSGLAGGPYNEQFF.